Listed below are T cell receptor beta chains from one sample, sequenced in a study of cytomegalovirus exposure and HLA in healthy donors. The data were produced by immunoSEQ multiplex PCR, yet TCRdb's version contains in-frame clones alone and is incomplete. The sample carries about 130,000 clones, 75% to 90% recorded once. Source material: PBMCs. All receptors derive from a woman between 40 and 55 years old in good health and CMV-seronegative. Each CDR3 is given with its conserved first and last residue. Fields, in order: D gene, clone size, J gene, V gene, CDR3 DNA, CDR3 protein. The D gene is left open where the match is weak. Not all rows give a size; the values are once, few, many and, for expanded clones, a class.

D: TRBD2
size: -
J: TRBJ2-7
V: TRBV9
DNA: TGTGCCAGCAGCCCCCGACTAGCCGCCTACGAGCAGTACTTC
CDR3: CASSPRLAAYEQYF

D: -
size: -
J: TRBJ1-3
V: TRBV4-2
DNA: TGTGCCAGCAGCCCAGAAGGGAGTATGGGGGGAAACACCATATATTTT
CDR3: CASSPEGSMGGNTIYF

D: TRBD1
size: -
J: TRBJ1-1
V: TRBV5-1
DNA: TGCGCCAGCAGCTCGCCTCTCGGACAGGGGAGAGCTGAAGCTTTCTTT
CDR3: CASSSPLGQGRAEAFF

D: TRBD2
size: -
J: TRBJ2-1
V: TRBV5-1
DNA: TGCGCCAGCAGCCCGGGGGGTACCTACAATGAGCAGTTCTTC
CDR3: CASSPGGTYNEQFF

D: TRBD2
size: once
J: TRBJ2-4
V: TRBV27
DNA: TGTGCCAGCAGTTTAGGCGGGAGAAAAAACATTCAGTACTTC
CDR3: CASSLGGRKNIQYF

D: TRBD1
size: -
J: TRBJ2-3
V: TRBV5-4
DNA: TGTGCCAGCAGCTTGGCGGGACGGACAGGTCGGGATACGCAGTATTTT
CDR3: CASSLAGRTGRDTQYF

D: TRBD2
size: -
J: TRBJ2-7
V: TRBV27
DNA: TGTGCCAGCAGTTCTAGCGGGGCCTCCTACGAGCAGTACTTC
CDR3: CASSSSGASYEQYF

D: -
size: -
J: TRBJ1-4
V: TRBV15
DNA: TGTGCCACCAGCAGAGTCGTGGGGGGAGCTAATGAAAAACTGTTTTTT
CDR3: CATSRVVGGANEKLFF

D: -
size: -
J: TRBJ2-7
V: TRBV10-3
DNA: TGTGCCATCAGTGAGTCGGGCGGGAAGAGCTCCTACGAGCAGTACTTC
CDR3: CAISESGGKSSYEQYF

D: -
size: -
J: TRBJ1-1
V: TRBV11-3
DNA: TGTGCCAGCAGTAATAGGTCAGGGTACACTGAAGCTTTCTTT
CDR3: CASSNRSGYTEAFF

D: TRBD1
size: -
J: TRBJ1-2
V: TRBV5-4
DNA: TGTGCCAGCAGCTTGGGGACAGGGGATTTGAAAGGCTACACCTTC
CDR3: CASSLGTGDLKGYTF

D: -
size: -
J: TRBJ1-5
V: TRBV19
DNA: TGTGCCAGTAGTCACAACAATCAGCCCCAGCATTTT
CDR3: CASSHNNQPQHF

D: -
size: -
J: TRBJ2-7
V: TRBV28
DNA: TGTGCCAGCAGTGTCTACTACGAGCAGTACTTC
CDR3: CASSVYYEQYF

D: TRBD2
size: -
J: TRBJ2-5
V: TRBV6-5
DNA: TGTGCCAGCAGTTACTCTTCGGGGGGCCAAGAGACCCAGTACTTC
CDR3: CASSYSSGGQETQYF

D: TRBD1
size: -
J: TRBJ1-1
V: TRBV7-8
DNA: TGTGCCAGCCGAAGGGGACAGGCCTATAACACTGAAGCTTTCTTT
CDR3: CASRRGQAYNTEAFF

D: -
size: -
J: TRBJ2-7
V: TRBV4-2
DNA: TGTGCCAGCAGCCAAGATCCGGTGGTTGCCTACGAGCAGTACTTC
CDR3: CASSQDPVVAYEQYF

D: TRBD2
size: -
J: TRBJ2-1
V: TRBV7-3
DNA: TGTGCCAGCAGCCCGACTGGGGAAACTAGCGCAACCTACAATGAGCAGTTCTTC
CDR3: CASSPTGETSATYNEQFF

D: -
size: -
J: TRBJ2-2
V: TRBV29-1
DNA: TGCAGCGTTGGACCGACTCTTAACACCGGGGAGCTGTTTTTT
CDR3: CSVGPTLNTGELFF

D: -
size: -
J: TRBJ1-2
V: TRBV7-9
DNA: TGTGCCAGCAGCATCTTGGTGGAGAATGGCTACACCTTC
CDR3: CASSILVENGYTF

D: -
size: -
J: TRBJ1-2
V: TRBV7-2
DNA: TGTGCCAGCAGTCCTGGACCGGGGAACTATGGCTACACCTTC
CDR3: CASSPGPGNYGYTF

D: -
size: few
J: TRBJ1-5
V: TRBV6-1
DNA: TGTGCCAGCAGGCCAAACGTTCGCGGTAATCAGCCCCAGCATTTT
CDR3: CASRPNVRGNQPQHF

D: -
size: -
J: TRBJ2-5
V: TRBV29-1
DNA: TGCAGCGTTGGATCAGGGCCCGACGGGACCCAGTACTTC
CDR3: CSVGSGPDGTQYF

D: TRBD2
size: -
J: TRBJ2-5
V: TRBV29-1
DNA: TGCAGCGTTCCTAGCGGGGGGGAGACCCAGTACTTC
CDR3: CSVPSGGETQYF

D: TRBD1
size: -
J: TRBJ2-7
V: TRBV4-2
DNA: TGTGCCAGCAGCCAAGCCGGACAGGGGGTGAGGTGCGAGCAGTACTTC
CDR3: CASSQAGQGVRCEQYF

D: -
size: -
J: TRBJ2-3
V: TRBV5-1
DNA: TGCGCCAGCAGCTCGGGGTCGCGGAGAAGCACAGATACGCAGTATTTT
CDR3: CASSSGSRRSTDTQYF

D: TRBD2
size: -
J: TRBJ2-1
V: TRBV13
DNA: TGTGCCAGCAGCTTAGGGGCCGGGACTAGCGGGACGAGCTCCTACAATGAGCAGTTCTTC
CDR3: CASSLGAGTSGTSSYNEQFF

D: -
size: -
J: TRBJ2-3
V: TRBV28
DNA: TGTGCCAGCACCCCTACCACAGATACGCAGTATTTT
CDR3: CASTPTTDTQYF

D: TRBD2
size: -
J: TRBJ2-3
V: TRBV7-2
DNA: TGTGCCAGCAGCTTAGACGGGGGGGCAACAGATACGCAGTATTTT
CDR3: CASSLDGGATDTQYF

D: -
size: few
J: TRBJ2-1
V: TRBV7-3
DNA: TGTGCCAGCAGCTTAATGCCTAGCTATTACAATGAGCAGTTCTTC
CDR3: CASSLMPSYYNEQFF

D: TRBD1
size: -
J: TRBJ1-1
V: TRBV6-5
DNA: TGTGCCAGCAGTTACTCAGGGACAGGGCGGACTGAAGCTTTCTTT
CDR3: CASSYSGTGRTEAFF

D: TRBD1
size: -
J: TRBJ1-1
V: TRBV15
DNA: TGTGCCACCAGACTCGGACAGGCACCTAGTGAAGCTTTCTTT
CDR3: CATRLGQAPSEAFF

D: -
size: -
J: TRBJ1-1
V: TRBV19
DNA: TGTGCCAGTAGTAGGCAGAACACTGAAGCTTTCTTT
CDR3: CASSRQNTEAFF

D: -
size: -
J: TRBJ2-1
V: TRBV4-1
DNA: TGCGCCAGCAGCCAAGATGGGGTAGGGGGGGGGCGCTACAATGAGCAGTTCTTC
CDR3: CASSQDGVGGGRYNEQFF

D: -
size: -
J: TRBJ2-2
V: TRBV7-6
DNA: TGTGCCAGCAGCTTAACGCTAGGAACCGGGGAGCTGTTTTTT
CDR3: CASSLTLGTGELFF

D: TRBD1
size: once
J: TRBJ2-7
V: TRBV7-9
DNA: TGTGCCAGCAGCTGGGTCAGGGGGCCGAGCTCCTACGAGCAGTACTTC
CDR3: CASSWVRGPSSYEQYF

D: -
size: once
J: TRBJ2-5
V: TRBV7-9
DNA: TGTTCCAGCAGCCGCCTTGTGGCGTCGAGGGAGACCCAGTACTTC
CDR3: CSSSRLVASRETQYF